Given below is one T cell receptor (beta chain) in context. The sample originates from a study of blood T cell repertoires in COVID-19. The protocol was immunoSEQ multiplex PCR, while the TCRdb copy is restricted to in-frame clones and leaves out a portion. The sample lists 500,000 to 600,000 clones, approximately 88% occurring once. One Seattle source followed patients from active infection through their disease course. Germline CDR1 is LNHDA and CDR2 is SQIVND (reference sequence). The V and J ends lost 7 bases and 8 bases, in that order; junction bases with no gene match: 14. The CDR3 has 16 amino acids.

The source is a woman aged 50 to 65 with COVID-19, enrolled during active disease. This chain connects TRBV19 to TRBJ1-6, with 7 bases that match TRBD1. Material: peripheral blood. In DNA form, the CDR3 reads TGTGCCAGTATCAACGCCGGAGGAGGGGGCGATTCACCCCTCCACTTT. Translating it yields CASINAGGGGDSPLHF.